These T cell receptor beta chains were read from a single sample in a study of cytomegalovirus exposure and HLA in healthy donors. TCRdb keeps only in-frame clones here, not all; method: immunoSEQ multiplex PCR. The profile covers around 130,000 clones, with roughly 74% appearing a single time and 5.8% taken by the ten largest. The sequencing sample was made of PBMCs. Receptor source: a woman aged 45-65 years in good health and CMV-seropositive. Each CDR3 is given with its conserved first and last residue. The D gene is left open where the match is weak. Clone size is not always given. Where it is, it says once, few, many or a class for expanded clones.

J: TRBJ2-1
V: TRBV11-2
D: TRBD2
size: few
CDR3: CASRLTVGLAEGNEQFF
DNA: TGTGCCAGCAGACTTACAGTGGGGCTAGCGGAGGGGAATGAGCAGTTCTTC

J: TRBJ2-5
V: TRBV10-3
D: -
size: -
CDR3: CAISEYYQETQYF
DNA: TGTGCCATCAGTGAATATTACCAAGAGACCCAGTACTTC

J: TRBJ2-7
V: TRBV5-1
D: -
size: -
CDR3: CASKGHRDYEQYF
DNA: TGCGCCAGCAAGGGACACCGTGACTACGAGCAGTACTTC

J: TRBJ1-6
V: TRBV19
D: -
size: -
CDR3: CASSMSGVKVSPLHF
DNA: TGTGCCAGTAGTATGAGCGGGGTCAAGGTTTCACCCCTCCACTTT

J: TRBJ2-1
V: TRBV2
D: -
size: -
CDR3: CASSLAREAGEQFF
DNA: TGTGCCAGCAGTTTAGCCAGGGAAGCTGGTGAGCAGTTCTTC

J: TRBJ2-1
V: TRBV29-1
D: TRBD1
size: once
CDR3: CSVHRDRGFNEQFF
DNA: TGCAGCGTCCACCGGGACAGGGGCTTCAATGAGCAGTTCTTC

J: TRBJ2-5
V: TRBV6-1
D: TRBD2
size: -
CDR3: CASSETSGVQTQYF
DNA: TGTGCCAGCAGTGAGACTAGCGGGGTACAGACCCAGTACTTC

J: TRBJ1-2
V: TRBV5-4
D: -
size: once
CDR3: CASSLIRGTYGYPF
DNA: TGTGCCAGCAGCTTAATCAGAGGTACCTATGGCTACCCCTTC

J: TRBJ2-7
V: TRBV11-3
D: TRBD1
size: -
CDR3: CASSSTGGSYEQYF
DNA: TGTGCCAGCAGCTCGACAGGGGGGAGCTACGAGCAGTACTTC

J: TRBJ1-6
V: TRBV6-1
D: TRBD1
size: -
CDR3: CASSPYRGKESPLHF
DNA: TGTGCCAGCAGCCCCTACAGGGGGAAGGAATCACCCCTCCACTTT

J: TRBJ2-2
V: TRBV19
D: TRBD2
size: -
CDR3: CASSFSGGGGLFF
DNA: TGTGCCAGTAGTTTTTCCGGCGGGGGGGGGCTGTTTTTT

J: TRBJ2-2
V: TRBV5-1
D: -
size: -
CDR3: CASSSPEGANTGELFF
DNA: TGCGCCAGCAGCTCCCCCGAGGGGGCGAACACCGGGGAGCTGTTTTTT

J: TRBJ2-5
V: TRBV5-1
D: -
size: -
CDR3: CASSLAGVGMETQYF
DNA: TGCGCCAGCAGCTTGGCCGGGGTCGGAATGGAGACCCAGTACTTC

J: TRBJ1-1
V: TRBV7-9
D: TRBD1
size: -
CDR3: CASGSGGWGTEAFF
DNA: TGTGCCAGCGGATCAGGGGGCTGGGGCACTGAAGCTTTCTTT

J: TRBJ1-2
V: TRBV29-1
D: TRBD1
size: -
CDR3: CSVGQGSYTF
DNA: TGCAGCGTTGGACAGGGGAGCTACACCTTC

J: TRBJ1-2
V: TRBV4-2
D: TRBD1
size: -
CDR3: CASSQGSGGQTNYGYTF
DNA: TGTGCCAGCAGCCAAGGATCTGGGGGACAGACTAACTATGGCTACACCTTC

J: TRBJ1-2
V: TRBV6-1
D: TRBD1
size: -
CDR3: CASSVRQGAFGYTF
DNA: TGTGCCAGCTCCGTGAGACAGGGGGCTTTTGGCTACACCTTC

J: TRBJ2-1
V: TRBV4-1
D: TRBD2
size: -
CDR3: CASKRSGEYNEQFF
DNA: TGCGCCAGCAAGAGAAGCGGGGAATACAATGAGCAGTTCTTC

J: TRBJ2-7
V: TRBV11-2
D: -
size: -
CDR3: CASSPGRGNIEQYF
DNA: TGTGCCAGCAGCCCTGGGAGGGGGAATATCGAGCAGTACTTC

J: TRBJ2-1
V: TRBV7-9
D: -
size: once
CDR3: CASSGSGRSNSYNEQFF
DNA: TGTGCCAGCAGCGGATCGGGAAGGAGTAACTCCTACAATGAGCAGTTCTTC

J: TRBJ1-2
V: TRBV7-8
D: TRBD1
size: -
CDR3: CASSLEAGGPYGYTF
DNA: TGTGCCAGCAGCTTAGAGGCAGGGGGCCCTTATGGCTACACCTTC

J: TRBJ1-1
V: TRBV6-5
D: -
size: -
CDR3: CASRWAGMDTEAFF
DNA: TGTGCCAGCAGATGGGCAGGGATGGACACTGAAGCTTTCTTT

J: TRBJ2-3
V: TRBV11-2
D: -
size: -
CDR3: CASSFPSVDTQYF
DNA: TGTGCCAGCAGCTTTCCTTCAGTGGATACGCAGTATTTT

J: TRBJ2-7
V: TRBV10-2
D: -
size: -
CDR3: CASSESGLSYEQYF
DNA: TGCGCCAGCAGTGAGTCGGGGCTGTCCTACGAGCAGTACTTC

J: TRBJ1-3
V: TRBV5-1
D: -
size: -
CDR3: CASSLAWEANTIYF
DNA: TGCGCCAGCAGCTTGGCCTGGGAGGCAAATACCATATATTTT

J: TRBJ1-2
V: TRBV10-3
D: -
size: -
CDR3: CAISDRQSYGYTF
DNA: TGTGCCATCAGTGATCGACAGTCCTATGGCTACACCTTC

J: TRBJ2-1
V: TRBV11-3
D: -
size: once
CDR3: CASSLDSGREKEQFF
DNA: TGTGCCAGCAGCTTAGATTCTGGCAGGGAAAAGGAGCAGTTCTTC

J: TRBJ1-1
V: TRBV4-3
D: -
size: -
CDR3: CASSQRLVNTEAFF
DNA: TGCGCCAGCAGCCAACGTTTAGTAAACACTGAAGCTTTCTTT

J: TRBJ1-6
V: TRBV5-4
D: TRBD1
size: few
CDR3: CASSRGQGGLVGHSPLHF
DNA: TGTGCCAGCAGCCGCGGACAGGGCGGCTTAGTTGGTCATTCACCCCTCCACTTT

J: TRBJ1-1
V: TRBV5-1
D: TRBD1
size: once
CDR3: CASSLEDRGRLDTEAFF
DNA: TGCGCCAGCAGCTTGGAGGACAGGGGGCGGTTAGACACTGAAGCTTTCTTT

J: TRBJ2-3
V: TRBV10-3
D: TRBD1
size: -
CDR3: CAISGQGARDTQYF
DNA: TGTGCCATCAGTGGACAGGGGGCCCGTGATACGCAGTATTTT

J: TRBJ2-7
V: TRBV18
D: -
size: -
CDR3: CASSPRGYEQYF
DNA: TGTGCCAGCTCACCCCGGGGCTACGAGCAGTACTTC

J: TRBJ2-2
V: TRBV5-6
D: -
size: -
CDR3: CASSFGTRGELFF
DNA: TGTGCCAGCAGCTTCGGGACTCGCGGGGAGCTGTTTTTT

J: TRBJ2-3
V: TRBV6-5
D: -
size: once
CDR3: CASRHFTPSTDTQYF
DNA: TGTGCCAGCAGGCACTTTACGCCTAGCACAGATACGCAGTATTTT

J: TRBJ1-4
V: TRBV7-2
D: -
size: -
CDR3: CASSLAAGANEKLFF
DNA: TGTGCCAGCAGCTTAGCGGCAGGGGCTAATGAAAAACTGTTTTTT

J: TRBJ2-1
V: TRBV6-5
D: -
size: -
CDR3: CASWRGEGEQFF
DNA: TGTGCCAGCTGGAGGGGGGAGGGTGAGCAGTTCTTC

J: TRBJ2-5
V: TRBV2
D: -
size: -
CDR3: CASSELRAGGETQYF
DNA: TGTGCCAGCAGTGAATTGAGGGCAGGAGGAGAGACCCAGTACTTC

J: TRBJ2-7
V: TRBV2
D: -
size: -
CDR3: CASGREGVRGEQYF
DNA: TGTGCCAGCGGTAGGGAGGGGGTTCGGGGCGAGCAGTACTTC

J: TRBJ2-1
V: TRBV2
D: TRBD1
size: -
CDR3: CASRTGSMSEQFF
DNA: TGTGCCAGCAGGACAGGGTCCATGAGTGAGCAGTTCTTC

J: TRBJ2-3
V: TRBV20-1
D: -
size: -
CDR3: CSAGEDTQYF
DNA: TGCAGTGCCGGGGAGGATACGCAGTATTTT

J: TRBJ1-2
V: TRBV18
D: -
size: few
CDR3: CASSPPGRNDYGYTF
DNA: TGTGCCAGCTCACCACCGGGCAGAAACGACTATGGCTACACCTTC

J: TRBJ2-7
V: TRBV5-1
D: TRBD1
size: few
CDR3: CASSLGSQGADYEQYF
DNA: TGCGCCAGCAGCTTGGGGTCTCAGGGGGCGGACTACGAGCAGTACTTC

J: TRBJ2-1
V: TRBV7-2
D: TRBD2
size: -
CDR3: CASSSGRGTYNEQFF
DNA: TGTGCCAGCAGCTCCGGGAGGGGGACTTACAATGAGCAGTTCTTC

J: TRBJ1-4
V: TRBV5-6
D: -
size: -
CDR3: CASSLEVGQRSEKLFF
DNA: TGTGCCAGCAGCTTGGAGGTCGGACAGCGGAGTGAAAAACTGTTTTTT

J: TRBJ2-7
V: TRBV4-2
D: TRBD1
size: -
CDR3: CASSQDSGQAPYEQYF
DNA: TGTGCCAGCAGCCAAGATTCCGGACAGGCCCCCTACGAGCAGTACTTC

J: TRBJ2-1
V: TRBV4-2
D: -
size: -
CDR3: CASSQAGEIKKFF
DNA: TGTGCCAGCAGCCAAGCAGGGGAAATCAAGAAGTTCTTC

J: TRBJ1-4
V: TRBV11-1
D: -
size: -
CDR3: CASSRGEKLFF
DNA: TGTGCCAGCAGCCGGGGTGAAAAACTGTTTTTT

J: TRBJ1-1
V: TRBV18
D: -
size: -
CDR3: CASSQDSNTEAFF
DNA: TGTGCCAGCTCACAGGACAGCAACACTGAAGCTTTCTTT

J: TRBJ1-1
V: TRBV6-1
D: TRBD1
size: -
CDR3: CASRGTGMNTEAFF
DNA: TGTGCCAGCAGGGGGACAGGGATGAACACTGAAGCTTTCTTT

J: TRBJ2-1
V: TRBV4-3
D: TRBD1
size: few
CDR3: CASSHRQGANEQFF
DNA: TGCGCCAGCAGCCATAGACAGGGGGCTAATGAGCAGTTCTTC

J: TRBJ2-7
V: TRBV5-1
D: -
size: -
CDR3: CASRLADGNEQYF
DNA: TGCGCCAGCCGTTTAGCGGACGGGAACGAGCAGTACTTC

J: TRBJ1-1
V: TRBV7-9
D: -
size: -
CDR3: CASSLVGGVFF
DNA: TGTGCCAGCAGCTTAGTTGGGGGCGTTTTCTTT

J: TRBJ1-6
V: TRBV13
D: TRBD1
size: -
CDR3: CASSLDRGRDSPLHF
DNA: TGTGCCAGCAGCTTGGACAGGGGGCGAGATTCACCCCTCCACTTT

J: TRBJ2-7
V: TRBV5-1
D: -
size: -
CDR3: CASSLGSEVLYEQYF
DNA: TGCGCCAGCAGCTTGGGGTCAGAGGTCCTCTACGAGCAGTACTTC